The following is a T cell receptor (beta chain) sequence with its context. Its antigen remains unknown. The protocol was immunoSEQ multiplex PCR, while the TCRdb copy is restricted to in-frame clones and leaves out a portion. The table shows roughly 300,000 clones, with roughly 80% occurring only once. The sample is drawn from a study of shared clonotypes between healthy human individuals. The CDR3 has 18 amino acids. With V trimmed by 0 bases and J by 6 bases, 13 bases remained unmatched. CDR1 is SNHLY and CDR2 is FYNNEI in the germline V gene. Study findings and constraints: Approximately 5% of naive CD4 clonotypes were shared across a handful of donors. How much donors shared clonotypes was expected to be affected by sequencing depth. The sole specimen, blood, was sampled, and tissue repertoires likely differ.

CD4+ cells underwent separation, giving CD45RA+ naive and CD45RA-negative memory subsets. The V and J genes are TRBV2 and TRBJ1-5; 8 bases agree with TRBD1. Specimen: memory CD4+ T cells sorted from blood. Specified subset: CD45RA-negative fraction. This TCR came from a young man in good health. The CDR3 DNA is TGTGCCAGCAGTGAAGCGCTTCCAGGGGGCGCGACGGGTCAGCCCCAGCATTTT. This translates into CASSEALPGGATGQPQHF.